This TCR beta chain was identified during a study of early T cells in non-severe SARS-CoV-2 infection. This clonotype was detected a few times. MiXCR, run by TCRdb on the 5' RACE reads, gives a single entry per CDR3 protein. Of tens of thousands of distinct CDR3 sequences in the sample, 9.5% to 15% were seen once. The CDR3 has 15 amino acids. Germline CDR1 is MDHEN and CDR2 is SYDVKM. Deletions cut 6 bases from V and 1 base from J, with 16 bases between. Here the sequenced sample was whole blood, taken at baseline. V gene TRBV28 combines with J gene TRBJ2-7; either TRBD1 or TRBD2 may supply D (6 bases each). The TCR comes from an adult who was a healthcare worker with PCR-confirmed SARS-CoV-2 infection or an uninfected control (not recorded which). The CDR3 region is CASSAVGGGSYEQYF. The CDR3 bases are TGTGCCAGCAGCGCGGTGGGGGGCGGATCCTACGAGCAGTACTTC.